The 31 T cell receptor beta chains listed next were all sequenced from one sample in a study of cytomegalovirus exposure and HLA in healthy donors. The PCR had 60 Vbeta and 13 Jbeta primers. Assay: immunoSEQ multiplex PCR; the TCRdb copy retains only in-frame clones and omits some. The data show over 150,000 clones, approximately 85% seen once. The sequencing input was PBMCs. The receptors were gathered from a man aged 30 to 45 in good health and CMV-seropositive.

The chain recombines TRBV15 with TRBJ2-3; D possibly corresponds to TRBD2 (6 bases). CDR1 and CDR2 from the germline V gene are LNHNV and YYDKDF (reference sequence). The CDR3 has 15 amino acids. Trimming took off 5 bases at V and 0 bases at J, with 12 bases between the two ends. The CDR3 bases are TGTGCCACCAGCCTCCATAGCGGAAGCACAGATACGCAGTATTTT. Translating it yields CATSLHSGSTDTQYF.

This clone has just one count. J is TRBJ2-7 and V is TRBV7-9; the match to TRBD1 covers 7 bases. The CDR3 is 12 residues long. Per the germline V gene, CDR1 is SEHNR and CDR2 is FQNEAQ (reference sequence). V dropped 6 bases and J dropped 3; count of bases not matched to a gene: 2. The CDR3, as DNA: TGTGCCAGCAGTTGGGACAGCTACGAGCAGTACTTC. It specifies CASSWDSYEQYF.

This clone was counted ten times or more. This sequence joins TRBV4-2 and TRBJ1-5; D unresolved. The germline V gene encodes CDR1 LGHNA and CDR2 YNFKEQ. The CDR3 is 13 amino acids. Trimming cost V 0 bases and J 6 bases, with 6 bases left between them. In DNA, the CDR3 is TGTGCCAGCAGCCAAGATCCCTCTCAGCCCCAGCATTTT. It translates to CASSQDPSQPQHF.

The chain uses TRBV19 and TRBJ2-3, with 14 bases identical to TRBD2. This CDR3 is built from 17 residues. V lost 5 bases and J lost 7; bases outside the gene matches: 11. Germline assignment: CDR1 LNHDA and CDR2 SQIVND (reference sequence). The CDR3 is CASSDSERTSGRYTQYF. The CDR3, as DNA: TGTGCCAGTAGTGACTCGGAGAGGACTAGCGGGAGGTATACGCAGTATTTT. Based on the CDR3 plus reference TRBV19 and TRBJ2-3, the full variable domain is DGGITQSPKYLFRKEGQNVTLSCEQNLNHDAMYWYRQDPGQGLRLIYYSQIVNDFQKGDIAEGYSVSREKKESFPLTVTSAQKNPTAFYLCASSDSERTSGRYTQYFGPGTRLTVL.

The rearrangement joins TRBV6-5 to TRBJ1-1; D remains ambiguous. CDR3 size: 14 residues. The germline gives CDR1 MNHEY, CDR2 SVGAGI. V was trimmed by 6 bases and J by 0 bases, leaving 11 bases between them. The CDR3, as DNA: TGTGCCAGCAGCCAACGTACAGTGAACACTGAAGCTTTCTTT. It yields the protein CASSQRTVNTEAFF.

V and J are TRBV4-2 and TRBJ2-2; D perhaps matches TRBD1 (5 bases). V was clipped by 4 bases and J by 7 bases, with 16 bases between them. This CDR3 region has 15 residues. Germline loops: CDR1 LGHNA, CDR2 YNFKEQ. Written as DNA, the CDR3 is TGTGCCAGCAGCCCGTCGGCGATAAGGGGCGGGGAGCTGTTTTTT. Its protein is CASSPSAIRGGELFF.

The rearrangement links TRBV14 to TRBJ2-2; TRBD1 agrees at 8 bases. This CDR3 is built from 17 residues. Germline assignment: CDR1 SGHDN and CDR2 FVKESK. V lost 1 base, J lost 7 bases, and 11 bases stayed unmatched. DNA for the CDR3: TGTGCCAGCAGCCAAGGCCCGTACAGGGGGGCGGTCGGGGAGCTGTTTTTT. As protein: CASSQGPYRGAVGELFF.

The V call is TRBV11-3, the J call TRBJ2-3, with TRBD2 identical over 7 bases. Germline V gene lookup returns CDR1 SGHNT and CDR2 YENEEA. Trimming at V came to 5 bases and at J to 3 bases, leaving 11 bases not matched to a gene. The CDR3 sequence is 16 residues long. The CDR3 reads CASSGLTGGGTDTQYF. CDR3 nucleotides: TGTGCCAGCAGCGGGTTAACGGGAGGAGGGACAGATACGCAGTATTTT.

This clone was recorded once. The chain couples TRBV6-5 to TRBJ2-1, with a weak D call TRBD1 (6 bases). The CDR3 is 14 residues long. Trimming took 0 bases from V and 9 from J, leaving 12 bases between them. From germline, CDR1 is MNHEY and CDR2 SVGAGI. The CDR3 spells CASSYSSQGTEQFF. The CDR3 bases are TGTGCCAGCAGTTACTCTTCACAGGGAACTGAGCAGTTCTTC.

This clone was recorded once. The rearrangement uses TRBV7-2 and TRBJ2-2; the match to TRBD1 covers 8 bases. There are 17 residues in the CDR3. CDR1 and CDR2 (germline): SGHTA, FQGNSA. J gave up 4 bases and V 1 base, and 8 bases lay outside the gene matches. Here the CDR3 DNA reads TGTGCCAGCAGCTTAGGACAGGGGCCGTTGACCACCGGGGAGCTGTTTTTT. It yields the protein CASSLGQGPLTTGELFF.

The V gene is TRBV5-6, the J gene TRBJ2-5, with a weak D call TRBD2 (6 bases). Per germline, CDR1 SGHDT and CDR2 YYEEEE. The CDR3 has 17 amino acids. Deletions cut 3 bases from V and 2 bases from J, with 20 bases between. The CDR3 reads CASSSLEAGRVQETQYF. CDR3 sequence (DNA): TGTGCCAGCAGCTCGCTCGAGGCGGGAAGAGTTCAAGAGACCCAGTACTTC.

V is TRBV7-3 and J is TRBJ2-1; D is ambiguous. Germline CDR1 is SGHTA and CDR2 is FQGTGA. V was shortened by 4 bases and J by 5 bases, with 9 bases between the two germline ends. This CDR3 is built from 13 residues. The CDR3 DNA reads as TGTGCCAGCAGCTCGACTCGAAACAATGAGCAGTTCTTC. Translation: CASSSTRNNEQFF. Looking up the rest from reference TRBV7-3 and TRBJ2-1 gives the full variable domain: GAGVSQTPSNKVTEKGKYVELRCDPISGHTALYWYRQSLGQGPEFLIYFQGTGAADDSGLPNDRFFAVRPEGSVSTLKIQRTERGDSAVYLCASSSTRNNEQFFGPGTRLTVL.

The rearrangement links TRBV11-2 to TRBJ2-2; perhaps TRBD2 as D (7 bases). Germline lookup yields CDR1 SGHAT and CDR2 FQNNGV. Trimming removed 7 bases from V and 5 bases from J, with 17 bases in between. This CDR3 region has 15 residues. CDR3 bases: TGTGCCAGCACCCTCGGAGGGAGGGGGACCGGGGAGCTGTTTTTT. Translated, it gives CASTLGGRGTGELFF. Drawing the rest from reference TRBV11-2 and TRBJ2-2, the complete variable domain is EAGVAQSPRYKIIEKRQSVAFWCNPISGHATLYWYQQILGQGPKLLIQFQNNGVVDDSQLPKDRFSAERLKGVDSTLKIQPAKLEDSAVYLCASTLGGRGTGELFFGEGSRLTVL.

This chain connects TRBV2 to TRBJ1-1; 9 positions match TRBD1. The CDR3 is made up of 15 amino acids. Germline V gives CDR1 SNHLY, CDR2 FYNNEI. V shed 5 bases, J shed 1 base, and the junction held 5 bases outside the gene matches. Written as DNA, the CDR3 is TGTGCCAGCAGTCCGAGACAGGGGGGGAACACTGAAGCTTTCTTT. This encodes CASSPRQGGNTEAFF. Full variable domain (outside the CDR3, taken from reference TRBV2 and TRBJ1-1): EPEVTQTPSHQVTQMGQEVILRCVPISNHLYFYWYRQILGQKVEFLVSFYNNEISEKSEIFDDQFSVERPDGSNFTLKIRSTKLEDSAMYFCASSPRQGGNTEAFFGQGTRLTVV.

This sequence joins TRBV5-1 and TRBJ1-2; D perhaps matches TRBD1 (5 bases). The CDR3 contains 15 residues. The V end lost 1 base, the J end lost 1 base, and 11 bases lay between the germline ends. Germline-derived CDR1 and CDR2 are SGHRS and YFSETQ. CDR3 nucleotides: TGCGCCAGCAGCTTGTCAGGGAGGGTTAACTATGGCTACACCTTC. This gives the protein CASSLSGRVNYGYTF.

This clone has just one count. This chain connects TRBV6-5 to TRBJ1-3, with D hard to call. Germline V lookup: CDR1 MNHEY, CDR2 SVGAGI. The CDR3 length is 12 residues. V was cut by 6 bases and J by 4 bases, with 7 bases left in between. CDR3 residues: CASSHGGNTIYF. CDR3 in DNA: TGTGCCAGCAGCCACGGGGGAAACACCATATATTTT.

The chain has TRBV4-2 and TRBJ2-3; 10 bases fit TRBD2. V shed 4 bases, J shed 2 bases, and the junction held 6 bases outside the gene matches. The CDR3 is 16 amino acids. Germline-derived CDR1 and CDR2 are LGHNA and YNFKEQ. The CDR3 nucleotides read TGTGCCAGCAGCCGGTCTAGCGGGAGTATCACAGATACGCAGTATTTT. Amino acid sequence: CASSRSSGSITDTQYF.

The chain recombines TRBV18 with TRBJ2-5; 10 bases agree with TRBD2. The CDR3 is 15 amino acids. The J segment lost 2 bases and the V segment lost 4 bases, leaving 4 bases of the junction unmatched. Germline values: CDR1 KGHSH, CDR2 LQKENI. Here the CDR3 DNA reads TGTGCCAGCTCACGGGGACTAGCGAATCAAGAGACCCAGTACTTC. Protein sequence: CASSRGLANQETQYF.

The chain links TRBV7-9 to TRBJ1-1; D might be TRBD1 (5 bases). Trimming removed 8 bases from V and 6 bases from J, with 13 bases in between. CDR1 is SEHNR and CDR2 is FQNEAQ in the germline V gene (reference sequence). The CDR3 sequence is 12 residues long. The CDR3 sequence is CASRNGGPEAFF. The CDR3 bases are TGTGCCAGCCGAAACGGGGGTCCTGAAGCTTTCTTT.

This chain links TRBV7-8 with TRBJ1-1; TRBD1 aligns across 8 bases. Germline CDR1 and CDR2: SGHVS and FQNEAQ. Trimming cost V 5 bases and J 1 base; bases outside gene matches: 9. The CDR3 contains 16 residues. DNA of the CDR3: TGTGCCAGCAGCCCGAACCGGGACAGGCAGAACACTGAAGCTTTCTTT. Translating gives CASSPNRDRQNTEAFF.

The chain is built from TRBV19 and TRBJ1-2; 9 nucleotides align to TRBD1. V was pared by 9 bases and J by 2 bases, with 10 bases of the junction left unmatched. The CDR3 totals 15 residues. The V gene's germline CDR1 is LNHDA and CDR2 SQIVND (reference sequence). As DNA, the CDR3 is TGTGCCAGCGCGGACAGGGGACGGAACAACTATGGCTACACCTTC. The encoded protein is CASADRGRNNYGYTF.

This clone was recorded only once. The V and J genes are TRBV7-8 and TRBJ2-1; D possibly corresponds to TRBD1 (6 bases). Germline loops: CDR1 SGHVS, CDR2 FQNEAQ. The CDR3 is 16 residues long. Trimming shortened V by 3 bases and J by 11 bases, and 23 bases separated the two germline ends. CDR3 coding DNA: TGTGCCAGCAGCTTCGCCGGGACACTGAACCCTAATCAGCAGTTCTTC. This codes for CASSFAGTLNPNQQFF.

The V call is TRBV6-6, the J call TRBJ2-7; TRBD1 agrees at 7 bases. Trimming took 6 bases from V and 6 from J; bases not matched to a gene: 11. Germline CDR1 and CDR2: MNHNY and SVGAGI (reference sequence). CDR3 length: 14 amino acids. The CDR3 sequence: CASSSPDRVGEQYF. The CDR3 DNA reads TGTGCCAGCAGCTCTCCCGACAGGGTAGGCGAGCAGTACTTC.

The chain links TRBV11-2 to TRBJ2-5; D unclear. CDR3 length: 11 residues. CDR1 SGHAT and CDR2 FQNNGV come from the germline V gene. Trimming pared 5 bases from V and 5 bases from J, leaving 6 bases between. DNA of the CDR3: TGTGCCAGCAGCCATCGGGAGACCCAGTACTTC. Residues: CASSHRETQYF.

V usage is TRBV19 and J usage is TRBJ1-5; the D is unclear. There are 15 residues in the CDR3. The V gene's germline CDR1 is LNHDA and CDR2 SQIVND (reference sequence). Trimming shortened V by 3 bases and J by 0 bases, and 9 bases separated the two germline ends. The CDR3 region is CASSIARYSNQPQHF. The CDR3 coding sequence is TGTGCCAGTAGTATCGCCCGGTATAGCAATCAGCCCCAGCATTTT.

The genes are TRBV6-5 and TRBJ2-7, with a tentative D call TRBD1 (6 bases). Deletions cut 2 bases from V and 1 base from J, with 9 bases between. The CDR3 is made up of 14 amino acids. Germline values: CDR1 MNHEY, CDR2 SVGAGI. Written as DNA, the CDR3 is TGTGCCAGCAGTTACCGGGACAAGTCCTACGAGCAGTACTTC. This codes for CASSYRDKSYEQYF.

The genes are TRBV4-2 and TRBJ1-2; D is undetermined. Trimming stripped 0 bases from V and 3 bases from J, with 8 bases between. The CDR3 length is 14 residues. Per the germline V gene, CDR1 is LGHNA and CDR2 is YNFKEQ. DNA of the CDR3: TGTGCCAGCAGCCAAGAGGAGACTCACTATGGCTACACCTTC. Its protein is CASSQEETHYGYTF.

This clone was recorded once. The chain joins TRBV7-2 to TRBJ1-1; tentative D call: TRBD1 (5 bases). The V gene's germline CDR1 is SGHTA and CDR2 FQGNSA. The CDR3 totals 13 residues. V lost 2 bases to trimming and J lost 7 bases, with 11 bases between them. CDR3 nucleotides: TGTGCCAGCAGCTTACTTGGGGCAGGTGAAGCTTTCTTT. As protein: CASSLLGAGEAFF.

V and J are TRBV6-7 and TRBJ2-2; D might be TRBD2 (6 bases). TRBV6-7 qualifies as an ORF whose function is uncertain. Trimming took 2 bases from V and 5 from J, leaving 9 bases between them. This CDR3 contains 14 residues. In DNA, the CDR3 is TGTGCCAGCAGTTACCCTAGCGATACCGGGGAGCTGTTTTTT. Protein: CASSYPSDTGELFF.

This rearrangement joins TRBV10-3 to TRBJ2-4; TRBD1 agrees at 9 bases. CDR1 is ENHRY, CDR2 SYGVKD, per germline. This CDR3 region has 17 residues. Trimming took 0 bases from V and 1 from J; bases not matched to a gene: 4. The CDR3 sequence: CAISESSGQGAKNIQYF. Written as DNA, the CDR3 is TGTGCCATCAGTGAGTCGAGTGGACAGGGGGCCAAAAACATTCAGTACTTC.

This sequence joins TRBV27 and TRBJ1-6; no firm D call. This CDR3 contains 15 residues. V was cut by 5 bases and J by 8 bases, with 16 bases left in between. Germline CDR1 reads MNHEY; CDR2 reads SMNVEV (reference sequence). CDR3 bases: TGTGCCAGCAGTCCACTCTCGCCTTCTTATTCACCCCTCCACTTT. Translated, it gives CASSPLSPSYSPLHF.